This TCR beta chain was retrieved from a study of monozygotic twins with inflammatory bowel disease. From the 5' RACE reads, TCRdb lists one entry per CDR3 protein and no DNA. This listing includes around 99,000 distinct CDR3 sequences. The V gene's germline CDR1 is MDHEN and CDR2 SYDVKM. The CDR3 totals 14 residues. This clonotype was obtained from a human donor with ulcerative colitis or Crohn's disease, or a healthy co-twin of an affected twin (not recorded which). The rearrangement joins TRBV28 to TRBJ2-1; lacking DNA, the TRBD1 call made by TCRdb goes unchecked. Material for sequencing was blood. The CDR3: CASSLHGGDNEQFF.